Reported below is one T cell receptor (beta chain). Its antigen remains unidentified. This sample is part of a study of radiotherapy plus CTLA-4 blockade in lung cancer. Turning to the study itself: In 18% of patients, objective responses were seen; 25% to 40% had disease control.

Study-wide findings and caveats: There was expansion of tumor-derived TCR clones in blood after radiotherapy plus ipilimumab. Reports state that early shifts in blood T cell clones, with interferon-beta, best predicted response.

Profiled with immunoSEQ multiplex PCR; TCRdb holds only in-frame clones, not every one. The profile covers about 51,000 clones, with approximately 80% appearing a single time and over 2% taken by the ten largest. The CDR3 has 14 amino acids. Germline trimming cut 5 bases from V and 5 bases from J; bases unmatched to any gene: 5. Germline CDR1 and CDR2: MDHEN and SYDVKM. The sequencing used peripheral blood, collected from a patient treated with radiotherapy plus ipilimumab. The rearrangement joins TRBV28 to TRBJ2-3; 9 nucleotides match TRBD1. The receptor was isolated from a human donor with non-small cell lung cancer whose response to radiotherapy plus ipilimumab could not be evaluated. As DNA, the CDR3 is TGTGCCAGCAGTATACAGGGGGCTGGAGATACGCAGTATTTT. Translated: CASSIQGAGDTQYF.